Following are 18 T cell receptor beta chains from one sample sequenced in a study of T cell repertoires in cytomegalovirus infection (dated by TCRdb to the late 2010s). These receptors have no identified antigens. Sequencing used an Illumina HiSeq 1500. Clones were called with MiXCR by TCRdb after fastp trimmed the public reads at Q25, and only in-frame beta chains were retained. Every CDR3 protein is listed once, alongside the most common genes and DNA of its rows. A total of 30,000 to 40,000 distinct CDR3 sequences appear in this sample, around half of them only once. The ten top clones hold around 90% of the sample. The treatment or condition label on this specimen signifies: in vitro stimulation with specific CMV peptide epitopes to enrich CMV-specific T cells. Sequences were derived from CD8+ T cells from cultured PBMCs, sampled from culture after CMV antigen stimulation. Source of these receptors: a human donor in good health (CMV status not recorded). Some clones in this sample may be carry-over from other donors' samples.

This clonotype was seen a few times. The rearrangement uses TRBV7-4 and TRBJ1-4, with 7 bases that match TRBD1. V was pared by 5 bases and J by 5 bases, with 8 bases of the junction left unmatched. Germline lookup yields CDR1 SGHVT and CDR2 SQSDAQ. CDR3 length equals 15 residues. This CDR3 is CASSPTGSLNEKLFF. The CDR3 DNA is TGTGCCAGCAGCCCGACAGGGTCCCTGAATGAAAAACTGTTTTTT.

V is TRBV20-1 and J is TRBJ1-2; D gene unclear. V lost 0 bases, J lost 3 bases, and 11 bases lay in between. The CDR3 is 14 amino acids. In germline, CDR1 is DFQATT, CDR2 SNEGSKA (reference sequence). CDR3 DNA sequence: TGCAGTGCTAGAGATAAAAGGAGCTACTATGGCTACACCTTC. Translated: CSARDKRSYYGYTF.

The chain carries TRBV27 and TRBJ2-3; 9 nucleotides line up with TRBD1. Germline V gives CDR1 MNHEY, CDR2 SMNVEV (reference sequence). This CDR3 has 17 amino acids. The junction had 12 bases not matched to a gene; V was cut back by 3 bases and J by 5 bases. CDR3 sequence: CASSFRDRVNPIDTQYF. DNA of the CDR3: TGTGCCAGCAGTTTCCGGGACAGGGTCAACCCAATAGATACGCAGTATTTT.

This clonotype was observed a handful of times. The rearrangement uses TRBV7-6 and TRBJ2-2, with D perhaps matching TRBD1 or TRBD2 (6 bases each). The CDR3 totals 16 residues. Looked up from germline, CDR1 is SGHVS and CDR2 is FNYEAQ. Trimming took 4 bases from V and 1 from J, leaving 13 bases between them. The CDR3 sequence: CASSSPGAQNTGELFF. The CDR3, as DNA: TGTGCCAGCAGCTCGCCGGGGGCCCAGAACACCGGGGAGCTGTTTTTT.

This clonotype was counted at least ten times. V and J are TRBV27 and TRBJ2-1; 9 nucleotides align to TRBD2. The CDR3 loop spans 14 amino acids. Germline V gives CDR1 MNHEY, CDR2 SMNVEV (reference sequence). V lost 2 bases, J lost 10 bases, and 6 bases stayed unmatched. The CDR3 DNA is TGTGCCAGCAGTTTAAAGCCCCTAGCGGGGGAGCAGTTCTTC. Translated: CASSLKPLAGEQFF.

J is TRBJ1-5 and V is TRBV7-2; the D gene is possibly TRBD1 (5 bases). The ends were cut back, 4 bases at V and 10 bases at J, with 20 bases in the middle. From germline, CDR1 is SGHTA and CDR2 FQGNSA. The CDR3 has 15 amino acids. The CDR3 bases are TGTGCCAGCAGCTCCCGGGGGGGGGAGGGGCGACCCCAGCATTTT. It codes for CASSSRGGEGRPQHF.

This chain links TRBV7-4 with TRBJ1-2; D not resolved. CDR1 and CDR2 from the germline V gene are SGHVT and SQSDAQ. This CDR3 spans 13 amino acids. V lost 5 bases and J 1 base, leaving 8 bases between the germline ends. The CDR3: CASSPLGNYGYTF. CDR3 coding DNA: TGTGCCAGCAGCCCGCTGGGTAACTATGGCTACACCTTC.

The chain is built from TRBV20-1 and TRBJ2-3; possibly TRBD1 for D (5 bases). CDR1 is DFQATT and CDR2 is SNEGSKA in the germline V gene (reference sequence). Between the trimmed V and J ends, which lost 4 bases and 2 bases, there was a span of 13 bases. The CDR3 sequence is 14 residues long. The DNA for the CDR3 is TGCAGTGCTAAAAGGGGTCCCTACACAGATACGCAGTATTTT. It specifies CSAKRGPYTDTQYF.

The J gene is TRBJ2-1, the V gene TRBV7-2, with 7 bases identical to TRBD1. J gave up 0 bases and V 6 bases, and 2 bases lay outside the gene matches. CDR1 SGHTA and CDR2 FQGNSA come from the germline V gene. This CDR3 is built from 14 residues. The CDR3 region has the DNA TGTGCCAGCAGGGACAGGAGCTCCTACAATGAGCAGTTCTTC. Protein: CASRDRSSYNEQFF.

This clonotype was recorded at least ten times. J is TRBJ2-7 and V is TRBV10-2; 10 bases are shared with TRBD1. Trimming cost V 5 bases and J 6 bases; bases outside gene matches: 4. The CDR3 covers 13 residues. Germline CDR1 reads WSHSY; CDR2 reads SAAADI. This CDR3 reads CASSLGQGTEQYF. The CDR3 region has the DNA TGCGCCAGCAGTTTGGGACAGGGGACCGAGCAGTACTTC.

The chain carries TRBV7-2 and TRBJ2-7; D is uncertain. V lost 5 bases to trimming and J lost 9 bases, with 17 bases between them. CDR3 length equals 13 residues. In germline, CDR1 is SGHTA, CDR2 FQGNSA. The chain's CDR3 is CASSPTPRQGQYF. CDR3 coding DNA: TGTGCCAGCAGCCCGACCCCGAGGCAAGGGCAGTACTTC.

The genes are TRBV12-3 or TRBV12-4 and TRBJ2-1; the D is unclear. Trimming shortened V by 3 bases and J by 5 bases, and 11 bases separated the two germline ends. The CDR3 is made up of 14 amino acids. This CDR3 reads CASSFWSDHNEQFF. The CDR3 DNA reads TGTGCCAGCAGTTTTTGGTCAGACCACAATGAGCAGTTCTTC.

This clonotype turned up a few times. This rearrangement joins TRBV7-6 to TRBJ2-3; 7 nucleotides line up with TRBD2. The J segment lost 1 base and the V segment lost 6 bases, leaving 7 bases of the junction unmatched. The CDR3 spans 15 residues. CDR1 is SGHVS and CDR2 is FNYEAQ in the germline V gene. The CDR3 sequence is CASSFQRDRTDTQYF. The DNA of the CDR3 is TGTGCCAGCAGTTTTCAGCGGGATCGCACAGATACGCAGTATTTT.

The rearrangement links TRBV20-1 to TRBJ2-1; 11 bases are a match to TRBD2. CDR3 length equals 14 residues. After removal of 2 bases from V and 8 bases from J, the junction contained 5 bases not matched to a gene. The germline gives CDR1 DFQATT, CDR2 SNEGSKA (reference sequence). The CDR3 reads CSARLAGGYDEQFF. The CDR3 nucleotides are TGCAGTGCTAGACTAGCGGGGGGATACGATGAGCAGTTCTTC.

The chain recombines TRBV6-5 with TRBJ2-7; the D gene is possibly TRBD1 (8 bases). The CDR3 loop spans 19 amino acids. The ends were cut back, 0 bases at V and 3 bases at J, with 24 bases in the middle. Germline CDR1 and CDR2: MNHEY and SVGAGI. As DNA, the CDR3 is TGTGCCAGCAGTTACTCCTCGGGAGGACAGGGACAAGATTTCTACGAGCAGTACTTC. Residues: CASSYSSGGQGQDFYEQYF.

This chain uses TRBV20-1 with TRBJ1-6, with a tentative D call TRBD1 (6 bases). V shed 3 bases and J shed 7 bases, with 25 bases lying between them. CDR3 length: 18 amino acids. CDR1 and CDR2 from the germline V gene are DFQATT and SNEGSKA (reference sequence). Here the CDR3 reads CSARGQGGRGVLNSPLHF. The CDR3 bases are TGCAGTGCTAGGGGACAAGGGGGTAGAGGGGTACTAAATTCACCCCTCCACTTT.

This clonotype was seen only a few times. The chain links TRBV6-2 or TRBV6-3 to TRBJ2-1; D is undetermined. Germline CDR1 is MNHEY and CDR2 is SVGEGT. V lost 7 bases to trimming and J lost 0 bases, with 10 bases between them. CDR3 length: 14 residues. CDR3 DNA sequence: TGTGCCAGCATGGGGTCGAGCTCCTACAATGAGCAGTTCTTC. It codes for CASMGSSSYNEQFF.

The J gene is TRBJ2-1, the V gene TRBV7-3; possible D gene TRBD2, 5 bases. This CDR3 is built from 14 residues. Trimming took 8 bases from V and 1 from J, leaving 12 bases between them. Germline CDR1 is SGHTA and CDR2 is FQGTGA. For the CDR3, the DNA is TGTGCCAGCGCGACCGGGGAGTCCTACAATGAGCAGTTCTTC. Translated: CASATGESYNEQFF.